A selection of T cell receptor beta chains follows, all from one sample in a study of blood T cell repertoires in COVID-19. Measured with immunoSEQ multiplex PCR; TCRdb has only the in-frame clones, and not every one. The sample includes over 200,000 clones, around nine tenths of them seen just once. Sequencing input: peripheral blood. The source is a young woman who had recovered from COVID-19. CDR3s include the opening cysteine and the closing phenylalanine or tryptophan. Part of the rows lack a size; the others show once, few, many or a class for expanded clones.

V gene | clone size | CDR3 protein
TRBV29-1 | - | CSAAPTAYQETQYF
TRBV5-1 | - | CASSIPGTGLTDTQYF
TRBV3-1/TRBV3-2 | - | CASSQDGVSGQLHNSPLHF
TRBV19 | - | CASSPPGGSDTEAFF
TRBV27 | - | CASSFKYPVPSPGNEQFF
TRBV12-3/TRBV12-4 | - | CASTDSNQPQHF
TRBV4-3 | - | CASSHSGSGEYEQYF
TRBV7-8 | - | CASSTGTGKPDTQYF
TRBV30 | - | CAWSVSYVTDTQYF
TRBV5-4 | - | CASSVDSNKGYTF
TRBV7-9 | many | CASSPTSGSGKNEQFF
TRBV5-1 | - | CASSLEAGRWNEQFF
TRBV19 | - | CASRTTSGPWEQFF
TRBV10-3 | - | CAINPGPYNSPLHF
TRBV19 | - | CASSVDRNTEAFF
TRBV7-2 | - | CASSSRKLAGGQETQYF
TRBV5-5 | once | CASSLGDSSNTEAFF
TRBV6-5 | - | CASRLGQGKGYTF
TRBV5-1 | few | CASRAEALNTEAFF
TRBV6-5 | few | CASSYRSGSRPGPQYF
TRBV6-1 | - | CASSELGSSGNTIYF
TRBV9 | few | CASSGTGGTDTQYF
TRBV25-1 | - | CASRGGPNYGYTF
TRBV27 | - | CASSSVGTGTYEQYF
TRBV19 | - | CASSITNSYSRNEQFF
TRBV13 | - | CASSLPTSPYYNEQFF
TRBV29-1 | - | CSVPGLEVHEQYF
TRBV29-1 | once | CSSDNNYGYTF
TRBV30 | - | CAWSTSGNYGYTF
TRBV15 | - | CATSRWRRQGAVGEQYF
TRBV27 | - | CASSLAGPNQPQHF
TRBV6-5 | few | CASSSNTIDRVYTF
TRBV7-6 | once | CASSLNVRQGSNEQFF
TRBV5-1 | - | CASSLVFQTANTEAFF
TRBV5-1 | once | CARGRGAKNIQYF
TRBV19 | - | CASWDTREQFF
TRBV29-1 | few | CSVATGRHGTEAFF
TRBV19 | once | CASSIDVSARNNEQFF
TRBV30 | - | CAWSVRWLAGGHKLTGELFF
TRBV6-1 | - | CASSESVSNTEAFF
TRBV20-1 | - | CSALGVYGYTF
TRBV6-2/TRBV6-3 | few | CASSYGTEKYGYTF
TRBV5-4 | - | CASSLLLQGANEKLFF
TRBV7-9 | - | CASSSSGDRDGYTF
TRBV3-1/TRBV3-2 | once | CASSRYNEQYF
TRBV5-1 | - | CASRGSGANYGYTF
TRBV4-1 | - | CASSQGLSTGINEKLFF
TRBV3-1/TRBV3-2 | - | CASSQGLGYTF
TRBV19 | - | CASSPGFSYEQYF
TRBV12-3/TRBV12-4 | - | CASSFVLYNEQFF
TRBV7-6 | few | CASSPQGANYGYTF
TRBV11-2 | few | CASSLASGRVYNEQFF